The 25 T cell receptor beta chains presented below share a single source sample, sequenced in a study of blood T cell repertoires in COVID-19. Profiled with immunoSEQ multiplex PCR; TCRdb holds only in-frame clones, not every one. The sample has about 35,000 clones, around three quarters seen once. The sequencing input was peripheral blood. Receptors originate from a woman in her 70s with acute or convalescent COVID-19.

The J gene is TRBJ2-7, the V gene TRBV11-2, with TRBD2 identical over 7 bases. Germline values: CDR1 SGHAT, CDR2 FQNNGV. This CDR3 has 11 residues. Trimming at V came to 10 bases and at J to 3 bases, leaving 3 bases not matched to a gene. The CDR3 region is CATGLHYEQYF. In nucleotides, the CDR3 is TGTGCCACGGGACTACACTACGAGCAGTACTTC.

The chain has TRBV5-1 and TRBJ2-1; maybe TRBD2 (5 bases). The CDR3 runs to 15 residues. Trimming removed 0 bases at V and 7 bases at J, with 14 bases between. The germline V gene encodes CDR1 SGHRS and CDR2 YFSETQ. CDR3 sequence reads: CASSLGTGSGNEQFF. CDR3 sequence (DNA): TGCGCCAGCAGCTTGGGTACGGGGTCGGGAAATGAGCAGTTCTTC. Using reference TRBV5-1 and TRBJ2-1 for the parts outside the CDR3, the full variable domain is KAGVTQTPRYLIKTRGQQVTLSCSPISGHRSVSWYQQTPGQGLQFLFEYFSETQRNKGNFPGRFSGRQFSNSRSEMNVSTLELGDSALYLCASSLGTGSGNEQFFGPGTRLTVL.

The CDR3 region has the DNA TGTGCCAGCTCACCGCAGGGAATTTCCACAGATACGCAGTATTTT. Amino acids: CASSPQGISTDTQYF. This rearrangement joins TRBV18 to TRBJ2-3; D perhaps matches TRBD1 (5 bases). V lost 3 bases, J lost 2 bases, and 12 bases lay in between. Germline CDR1 is KGHSH and CDR2 is LQKENI. This CDR3 contains 15 residues.

J is TRBJ2-7 and V is TRBV28; the match to TRBD2 covers 13 bases. The V gene's germline CDR1 is MDHEN and CDR2 SYDVKM. V was clipped by 3 bases and J by 5 bases; unmatched bases: 4. This CDR3 is built from 15 residues. In DNA, the CDR3 is TGTGCCAGCAGTTTTCGGACTAGCGGGAGCAACGAGCAGTACTTC. It encodes CASSFRTSGSNEQYF.

The CDR3 loop reads CASSQDDLSSYNEQFF. DNA of the CDR3: TGTGCCAGCAGCCAGGATGACTTAAGCTCCTACAATGAGCAGTTCTTC. This rearrangement joins TRBV4-2 to TRBJ2-1; no clear D. Trimming shortened V by 3 bases and J by 0 bases, and 12 bases separated the two germline ends. CDR1 and CDR2 from the germline V gene are LGHNA and YNFKEQ. CDR3 length equals 16 residues.

V and J are TRBV29-1 and TRBJ2-6; tentatively, D is TRBD1 (5 bases). V was cut by 4 bases and J by 0 bases, with 10 bases left in between. The CDR3 is made up of 15 amino acids. Germline lookup yields CDR1 SQVTM and CDR2 ANQGSEA. The CDR3 DNA reads as TGCAGCGTTGGAACAGGTCTCTCTGGGGCCAACGTCCTGACTTTC. It translates to CSVGTGLSGANVLTF.

This clone has just a few counts. CDR3 in DNA: TGTGCCAGCAGCCCGGGAGCTCGAAAACAAAGCGGGGGCGAAAAACTGTTTTTT. Translating gives CASSPGARKQSGGEKLFF. V gene TRBV7-2 combines with J gene TRBJ1-4; tentatively, D is TRBD1 (6 bases). Germline V CDR1 and CDR2: SGHTA, FQGNSA. The germline V and J ends were trimmed by 5 bases and 8 bases, with 27 bases remaining between them. CDR3 length: 18 amino acids.

This clone has just one count. This chain links TRBV18 with TRBJ1-2; 7 bases match TRBD1. Germline V lookup: CDR1 KGHSH, CDR2 LQKENI. V lost 6 bases to trimming and J lost 4 bases; unmatched junction nucleotides: 8. CDR3 length: 14 amino acids. CDR3 amino acids: CASSTTGLSYGYTF. The CDR3 DNA reads as TGTGCCAGCTCTACGACAGGGTTGTCCTATGGCTACACCTTC.

CDR3 region: CASSQVAGGSYNEQFF. The CDR3 DNA follows: TGTGCCAGCAGCCAAGTGGCCGGGGGAAGCTACAATGAGCAGTTCTTC. The V and J genes are TRBV4-2 and TRBJ2-1; possibly TRBD2 for D (6 bases). This CDR3 has 16 amino acids. Trimming took off 1 base at V and 3 bases at J, with 13 bases between the two ends. Germline-derived CDR1 and CDR2 are LGHNA and YNFKEQ.

V is TRBV6-5 and J is TRBJ2-1; TRBD2 might be the D (5 bases). Germline V lookup: CDR1 MNHEY, CDR2 SVGAGI. This CDR3 is built from 14 residues. V dropped 4 bases and J dropped 5 bases, with 12 bases sitting between them. The CDR3 protein is CASSLSWRDNEQFF. The CDR3 bases are TGTGCCAGCAGTTTGTCCTGGCGGGACAATGAGCAGTTCTTC.

The V call is TRBV28, the J call TRBJ2-7; D not resolved. V lost 4 bases, J lost 2 bases, and 18 bases lay in between. Germline V lookup: CDR1 MDHEN, CDR2 SYDVKM. The CDR3 totals 16 residues. CDR3 sequence: CASSSAGALKAYEQYF. The CDR3 nucleotides are TGTGCCAGCAGTTCCGCCGGAGCTTTAAAAGCCTACGAGCAGTACTTC.

The chain combines TRBV21-1 with TRBJ2-7; the table's D call, TRBD1, has no DNA check behind it. TRBV21-1 is noted as a pseudogene. This CDR3 region has 16 residues. Here the CDR3 reads CASSKEGQEEGYEQYF. CDR3 bases: TGTGCCAGCAGCAAAGAGGGACAGGAAGAAGGCTACGAGCAGTACTTC.

J is TRBJ2-2 and V is TRBV5-8, with TRBD1 identical over 8 bases. Germline V gene sequence: CDR1 SGHTS, CDR2 YDEGEE. V was clipped by 4 bases and J by 2 bases; unmatched bases: 7. This CDR3 comprises 16 residues. CDR3 sequence reads: CASSISGGLNTGELFF. As DNA, the CDR3 is TGTGCCAGCAGCATATCAGGGGGCCTAAACACCGGGGAGCTGTTTTTT.

The rearrangement links TRBV10-3 to TRBJ2-2, with D unclear. This CDR3 has 15 amino acids. Trimming took off 3 bases at V and 5 bases at J, with 13 bases between the two ends. Germline values: CDR1 ENHRY, CDR2 SYGVKD. In nucleotides, the CDR3 is TGTGCCATCAGTGAAGCTTCACTCGGGACCGGGGAGCTGTTTTTT. It specifies CAISEASLGTGELFF.

This clone was seen only a few times. V is TRBV29-1 and J is TRBJ2-3; 7 bases fit TRBD1. Losses at the gene ends were 7 bases for V and 5 bases for J; bases not matched to a gene: 9. Germline CDR1 and CDR2: SQVTM and ANQGSEA. This CDR3 is 13 amino acids long. The CDR3 DNA sequence: TGCAGCGACAACAGGGGTGGTGGAGATACGCAGTATTTT. This sequence encodes CSDNRGGGDTQYF.

The rearrangement joins TRBV6-5 to TRBJ2-2; 7 nucleotides agree with TRBD2. From germline, CDR1 is MNHEY and CDR2 SVGAGI. The junction had 6 bases not matched to a gene; V was cut back by 5 bases and J by 3 bases. There are 15 residues in the CDR3. CDR3 bases: TGTGCCAGCAGTCGGAGACGGGGGGACACCGGGGAGCTGTTTTTT. This translates into CASSRRRGDTGELFF.

V usage is TRBV7-2 and J usage is TRBJ2-5; TRBD1 agrees at 8 bases. Germline V lookup: CDR1 SGHTA, CDR2 FQGNSA. With 5 bases clipped from V and 2 bases from J, the junction kept 4 bases outside the gene matches. The CDR3 has 14 residues. CDR3 in DNA: TGTGCCAGCAGCCCAGGGGGCGGTCAAGAGACCCAGTACTTC. It codes for CASSPGGGQETQYF.

V and J are TRBV29-1 and TRBJ2-3, with TRBD2 identical over 10 bases. J was trimmed by 2 bases and V by 5 bases; bases with no gene match: 7. The germline V gene encodes CDR1 SQVTM and CDR2 ANQGSEA. The CDR3 totals 15 residues. DNA of the CDR3: TGCAGCGTTCACGGGACTAGCGACAACACAGATACGCAGTATTTT. Its translation: CSVHGTSDNTDTQYF.

The chain is built from TRBV7-9 and TRBJ1-1, with D possibly being TRBD1 (6 bases). CDR1 SEHNR and CDR2 FQNEAQ come from the germline V gene (reference sequence). V gave up 6 bases and J gave up 1 base, with 18 bases separating them. The CDR3 extends over 16 amino acids. CDR3 coding DNA: TGTGCCAGCAGTTCTAATTCAGGGGCGGGGAACACTGAAGCTTTCTTT. Residues: CASSSNSGAGNTEAFF.

The chain combines TRBV1 with TRBJ2-7; TRBD2 is the table's D call and was not checked against the DNA. TRBV1 is an annotated pseudogene. The length of the CDR3 is 14 residues. Here the CDR3 DNA reads TGCACCAGCAGCCAAGTAACACTAGTTGGTTGTCGGTACTTC. Translation gives CTSSQVTLVGCRYF.

The chain is built from TRBV3-1 (or the pseudogene TRBV3-2) and TRBJ1-1; TRBD1 agrees at 11 bases. CDR1 LGHDT and CDR2 YNNKEL come from the germline V gene (reference sequence). The CDR3 is 16 amino acids. J was trimmed by 5 bases and V by 4 bases; bases with no gene match: 9. The CDR3 spells CASSPRPGQGGTEAFF. The CDR3 region has the DNA TGTGCCAGCAGCCCAAGGCCGGGACAGGGGGGAACTGAAGCTTTCTTT.

This sequence joins TRBV19 and TRBJ1-1; the D gene is possibly TRBD1 (5 bases). There are 15 residues in the CDR3. The V and J ends lost 7 bases and 3 bases respectively, with 18 bases between them. From germline, CDR1 is LNHDA and CDR2 SQIVND (reference sequence). CDR3 in amino acids: CASIRGWGKHTEAFF. The CDR3 region has the DNA TGTGCCAGTATTAGGGGCTGGGGAAAACACACTGAAGCTTTCTTT.

The rearrangement uses TRBV6-6 and TRBJ2-7; 7 bases fit TRBD2. After removal of 2 bases from V and 2 bases from J, the junction contained 6 bases not matched to a gene. The CDR3 runs to 15 residues. The germline V gene encodes CDR1 MNHNY and CDR2 SVGAGI (reference sequence). CDR3 sequence: CASSYPETSTYEQYF. In DNA, the CDR3 is TGTGCCAGCAGTTACCCCGAGACTAGCACCTACGAGCAGTACTTC.

This clone was seen more than once but under ten times. The chain joins TRBV3-1 (or the pseudogene TRBV3-2) to TRBJ2-5, with 10 bases lining up with TRBD2. CDR3 size: 15 residues. V lost 4 bases and J lost 1; bases outside the gene matches: 3. Germline assignment: CDR1 LGHDT and CDR2 YNNKEL (reference sequence). CDR3 region: CASSRTSGIQETQYF. The CDR3 nucleotides are TGTGCCAGCAGCCGGACTAGCGGAATCCAAGAGACCCAGTACTTC.

This chain links TRBV13 with TRBJ2-2; TRBD1 matches at 7 bases. The ends lost 0 bases at V and 6 bases at J; junction bases unmatched: 1. CDR1 PRHDT and CDR2 FYEKMQ come from the germline V gene (reference sequence). CDR3 length equals 14 residues. Here the CDR3 reads CASSLGTGAGELFF. CDR3 DNA sequence: TGTGCCAGCAGCTTAGGAACAGGGGCCGGGGAGCTGTTTTTT.